This TCR beta chain was sequenced during a study of blood T cell repertoires in COVID-19. Repertoires were generated with immunoSEQ multiplex PCR, while TCRdb's copy carries only in-frame clones and drops some. Among under 250,000 clones listed, approximately 77% were seen once. J gave up 5 bases and V 8 bases, and 20 bases lay outside the gene matches. Germline lookup yields CDR1 MNHEY and CDR2 SMNVEV (reference sequence). This CDR3 has 19 amino acids. This TCR came from a woman older than 75 with acute or convalescent COVID-19. The J gene is TRBJ2-2, the V gene TRBV27, with 10 bases identical to TRBD2. The specimen was peripheral blood. CDR3 bases: TGTGCCAGCCGACCTTCGGTCTCAGAGCGGGGGGGCCGGACCGGGGAGCTGTTTTTT. This translates into CASRPSVSERGGRTGELFF.